Sequencing of this TCR beta chain was carried out in a study of blood T cell repertoires in COVID-19. There are 14 residues in the CDR3. CDR1 is SGHNT and CDR2 is YYREEE in the germline V gene (reference sequence). V shed 2 bases and J shed 1 base, with 9 bases lying between them. Here immunoSEQ multiplex PCR was the method, and the copy in TCRdb shows in-frame clones only, minus some. The sample contains about 210,000 clones, about 87% of which appear only once. In this sample, this clone turned up a few times. This sequence was found in a man between 65 and 85 years old with acute or convalescent COVID-19. Source material: peripheral blood. The chain couples TRBV5-4 to TRBJ1-1; D remains unclear. Here the CDR3 reads CASSLGRRNTEAFF. DNA for the CDR3: TGTGCCAGCAGCTTAGGGAGAAGGAACACTGAAGCTTTCTTT. Together with reference TRBV5-4 and TRBJ1-1, the CDR3 gives the full variable domain: ETGVTQSPTHLIKTRGQQVTLRCSSQSGHNTVSWYQQALGQGPQFIFQYYREEENGRGNFPPRFSGLQFPNYSSELNVNALELDDSALYLCASSLGRRNTEAFFGQGTRLTVV.